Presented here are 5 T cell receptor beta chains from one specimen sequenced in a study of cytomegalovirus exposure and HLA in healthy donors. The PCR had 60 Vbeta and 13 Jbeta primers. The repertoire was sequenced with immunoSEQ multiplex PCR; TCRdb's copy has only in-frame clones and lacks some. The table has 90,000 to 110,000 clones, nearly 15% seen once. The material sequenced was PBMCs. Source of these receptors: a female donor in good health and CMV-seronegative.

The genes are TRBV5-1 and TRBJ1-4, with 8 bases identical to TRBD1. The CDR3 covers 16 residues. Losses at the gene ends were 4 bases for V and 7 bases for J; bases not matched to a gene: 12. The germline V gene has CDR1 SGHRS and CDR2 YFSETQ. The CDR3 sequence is CASSPRDRSEGEKLFF. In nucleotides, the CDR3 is TGCGCCAGCAGCCCCAGGGACAGGAGTGAGGGTGAAAAACTGTTTTTT.

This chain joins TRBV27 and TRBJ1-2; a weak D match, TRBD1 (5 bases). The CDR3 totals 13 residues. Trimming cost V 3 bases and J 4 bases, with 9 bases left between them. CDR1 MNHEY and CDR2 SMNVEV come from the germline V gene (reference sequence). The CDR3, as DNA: TGTGCCAGCAGTTTGGGGCGGACCTATGGCTACACCTTC. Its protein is CASSLGRTYGYTF.

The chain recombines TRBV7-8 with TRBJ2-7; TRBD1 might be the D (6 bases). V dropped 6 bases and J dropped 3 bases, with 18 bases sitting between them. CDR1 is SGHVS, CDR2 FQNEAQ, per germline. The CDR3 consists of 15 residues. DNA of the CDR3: TGTGCCAGCAGAATTATCAGGGGCGGATACTACGAGCAGTACTTC. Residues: CASRIIRGGYYEQYF.

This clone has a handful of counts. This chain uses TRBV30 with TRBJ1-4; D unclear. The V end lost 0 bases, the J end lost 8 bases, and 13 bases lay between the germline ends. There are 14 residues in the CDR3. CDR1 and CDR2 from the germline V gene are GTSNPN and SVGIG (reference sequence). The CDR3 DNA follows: TGTGCCTGGAGTGTAATCCGGCGGGAGGAAAAACTGTTTTTT. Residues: CAWSVIRREEKLFF.

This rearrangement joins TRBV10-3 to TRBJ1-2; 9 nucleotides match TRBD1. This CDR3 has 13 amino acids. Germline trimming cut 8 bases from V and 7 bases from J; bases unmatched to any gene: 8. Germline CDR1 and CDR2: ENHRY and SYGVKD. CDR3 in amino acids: CAIGDRESAGYTF. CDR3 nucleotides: TGTGCCATCGGGGACAGGGAGTCCGCTGGCTACACCTTC.